The rows below give T cell receptor beta chains drawn from one sample of a study of tumor-infiltrating lymphocytes in primary liver carcinoma. Using its own MiXCR run on the multiplex PCR reads, TCRdb lists one record per CDR3 protein. The table records approximately 330,000 distinct CDR3 sequences, around three fifths of them present only once. The material sequenced was peripheral blood. The receptors derive from a man in his forties with primary liver carcinoma and hepatitis B virus infection. Both conserved end residues are part of each CDR3. The D gene is left open where the match is weak. The size entry is marked missing in some rows and otherwise reads once, few, many or a size class.

TRBJ2-2	NA	TRBV14	NA	CASSPRTVTGELFF	TGTGCCAGCAGTCCCCGGACCGTCACCGGGGAGCTGTTTTTT
TRBJ2-6	few	TRBV28	NA	CASSFLDSGANVLTF	TGTGCCAGCAGTTTTCTGGACTCTGGGGCCAACGTCCTGACTTTC
TRBJ2-3	NA	TRBV5-1	NA	CASSLATRQAAIANTQYF	TGCGCCAGCAGCTTGGCTACGCGGCAGGCAGCGATCGCAAATACGCAGTATTTT
TRBJ2-1	few	TRBV28	NA	CATTRGGGNNEQFF	TGTGCCACCACGAGAGGCGGAGGGAACAATGAGCAGTTCTTC
TRBJ1-2	NA	TRBV7-9	NA	CASSLWTENYGYTF	TGTGCCAGCAGCCTATGGACAGAAAACTATGGCTACACCTTC
TRBJ2-1	NA	TRBV6-4	TRBD2	CASGRRTSGSLYNEQFF	TGTGCCAGCGGGAGGAGGACTAGCGGGAGCCTCTACAATGAGCAGTTCTTC
TRBJ2-7	few	TRBV5-5	NA	CASSLGNPPHEQYF	TGTGCCAGCAGCTTGGGGAATCCCCCCCACGAGCAGTACTTC
TRBJ2-4	NA	TRBV12-1	NA	CASSLGLENTQYF	TGTGCCAGCAGCTTGGGACTAGAAAACACTCAGTACTTC
TRBJ1-4	NA	TRBV11-2	NA	CDSSLETGTTANEKLFF	TGTGACAGCAGCTTAGAGACCGGGACGACAGCTAATGAAAAACTGTTTTTT
TRBJ1-1	NA	TRBV11-2	NA	CGISLGGSSNTEAFF	TGTGGCATCAGCTTAGGCGGGAGTAGTAACACTGAGGCTTTCTTT
TRBJ2-1	NA	TRBV10-1	TRBD2	CGSITSGVAYNEQFF	TGCGGCAGCATCACTAGCGGAGTGGCCTACAATGAGCAGTTCTTC
TRBJ2-3	NA	TRBV11-3	TRBD1	CASSFRTGVGTDTKYF	TGTGCCAGCAGCTTCCGGACAGGCGTCGGAACAGATACGAAGTATTTT
TRBJ2-7	NA	TRBV24-1	TRBD1	CATSAAGTGFYEQYF	TGTGCCACCAGTGCGGCCGGGACAGGGTTTTACGAGCAGTACTTC
TRBJ1-5	many	TRBV6-2/TRBV6-3	NA	CASSYDGYSNQPQHF	TGTGCCAGCAGTTACGATGGTTATAGCAATCAGCCCCAGCATTTT
TRBJ2-2	many	TRBV6-2/TRBV6-3	NA	CASSFPGTGELFF	TGTGCCAGCAGTTTTCCCGGGACCGGGGAGCTGTTTTTT
TRBJ1-1	NA	TRBV5-6	NA	CASSFVGKEAFF	TGTGCCAGCAGCTTTGTAGGAAAGGAAGCTTTCTTT
TRBJ2-1	many	TRBV4-1	NA	CASSRPGTNEQFF	TGCGCCAGCAGCCGGCCAGGGACCAATGAGCAGTTCTTC
TRBJ2-1	NA	TRBV11-2	NA	CASSPEVQQFF	TGTGCTAGCAGTCCTGAGGTTCAGCAGTTCTTC
TRBJ2-1	NA	TRBV6-5	TRBD2	CASSYSAGGYNEQFF	TGTGCCAGCAGTTACTCGGCGGGAGGTTACAATGAGCAGTTCTTC
TRBJ2-4	NA	TRBV12-3/TRBV12-4	NA	CDSSSISGWNIQYF	TGTGACAGCAGTTCAATTAGCGGATGGAACATTCAGTACTTC
TRBJ2-7	few	TRBV11-2	TRBD2	CASNLGGGGTYAQYF	TGTGCCAGCAACTTAGGCGGCGGGGGTACCTACGCGCAGTACTTC
TRBJ1-1	NA	TRBV11-2	NA	CASSMIGKTEALF	TGTGCCAGCAGCATGATCGGGAAGACTGAAGCTTTATTT
TRBJ2-5	NA	TRBV12-3/TRBV12-4	NA	CACSSSQGADETQYF	TGTGCCTGCAGTTCCTCACAGGGTGCGGATGAGACCCAGTACTTC
TRBJ2-1	NA	TRBV6-6	NA	CASSRGANEQFF	TGTGCCAGCAGCAGGGGAGCCAATGAGCAGTTCTTC
TRBJ2-1	NA	TRBV11-2	NA	CASRLRWDAEQFF	TGTGCCAGCAGGCTCAGGTGGGATGCTGAGCAGTTTTTC
TRBJ2-3	NA	TRBV11-2	NA	CANSPARNPRGTDTQYF	TGTGCCAACAGCCCCGCTAGAAACCCCCGAGGCACAGATACGCAGTATTTT
TRBJ2-1	NA	TRBV11-3	TRBD2	CAISLGSSGNEQFF	TGTGCCATCAGCTTGGGGTCTAGCGGCAATGAGCAGTTCTTC
TRBJ2-1	many	TRBV4-1	TRBD2	CASSQNRAAGGGEQFF	TGCGCCAGCAGCCAAAACAGGGCCGCGGGGGGAGGTGAGCAGTTCTTC
TRBJ2-6	NA	TRBV28	NA	CASSLSSSGANVLTF	TGTGCCAGCAGTTTATCGAGCTCTGGGGCCAACGTCCTGACTTTC
TRBJ1-6	NA	TRBV6-5	NA	CASSYTTVDNSPLHF	TGTGCCAGCAGTTACACGACAGTGGATAATTCACCCCTCCACTTC
TRBJ1-4	few	TRBV6-6	NA	CASSYLGTANEKLFF	TGTGCCAGCAGTTACCTCGGGACGGCTAATGAAAAACTGTTTTTT
TRBJ1-2	NA	TRBV5-6	NA	CASSLGPMTGLYGYTF	TGTGCCAGCAGCTTGGGACCCATGACGGGACTCTATGGCTACACCTTC
TRBJ2-7	few	TRBV14	TRBD1	CASSQTGGVYEQYF	TGTGCCAGCAGCCAGACAGGGGGGGTCTACGAGCAGTACTTC
TRBJ1-5	NA	TRBV11-2	NA	CTSSHSLFSNQPQHF	TGTACCAGCAGCCATAGCCTGTTTAGCAATCAGCCCCAGCATTTT
TRBJ1-1	NA	TRBV7-9	NA	CASSLLSRDIFRAAFF	TGTGCCAGCAGCTTACTCTCCCGGGACATTTTCCGGGCGGCTTTCTTT
TRBJ1-5	NA	TRBV10-3	NA	CAISEMGNQPQHF	TGTGCCATCAGTGAAATGGGCAATCAGCCCCAGCATTTT
TRBJ2-7	NA	TRBV9	NA	CASSEGHEYEQYF	TGTGCCAGCAGCGAGGGTCACGAGTACGAGCAGTACTTC
TRBJ2-2	many	TRBV6-6	TRBD1	CASKPPGTGGNTGELFF	TGTGCCAGCAAACCCCCCGGGACAGGGGGCAACACCGGGGAGCTGTTTTTT
TRBJ2-2	NA	TRBV29-1	TRBD2	CSAGTSLNTVELFF	TGCAGCGCTGGGACTAGCCTAAATACCGTGGAGCTGTTTTTT
TRBJ1-6	once	TRBV6-6	TRBD1	CSSRGTGLCSLLHF	TGTTCCAGCAGGGGGACGGGTTTATGTTCACTCCTCCACTTT
TRBJ2-1	many	TRBV4-2	TRBD2	CASSQANGLAGNRHNEQFF	TGTGCCAGCAGCCAAGCGAATGGACTAGCGGGAAACCGGCACAATGAGCAGTTCTTC
TRBJ1-3	NA	TRBV4-3	TRBD1	CASSLGQGAGAGNTIYF	TGCGCCAGCAGCCTGGGACAGGGGGCCGGCGCTGGAAACACCATATATTTT
TRBJ2-6	few	TRBV5-6	TRBD1	CASSSTTGFTGANVLTF	TGTGCCAGCAGCTCCACGACAGGGTTCACTGGGGCCAACGTCCTGACTTTC